In its sample, the clone carrying this TCR beta chain was seen a few times. The antigen is not known. 5'-RACE, quantitative and with molecular barcodes, yielded the TCR beta libraries. TCRdb fed the 5' RACE reads into MiXCR, producing one record per CDR3 protein. The table includes approximately 540,000 distinct CDR3 sequences, 12% detected once. V shed 2 bases and J 3 bases; nucleotides not matched to a gene: 2. This CDR3 comprises 15 residues. Per the germline V gene, CDR1 is SGHAT and CDR2 is FQNNGV. This record comes from a study of CD8 T cells in ankylosing spondylitis. Study-level points and caveats: Reports of some motif variants in reactive arthritis synovial fluid and blood predate this one. Typical of ankylosing spondylitis blood, it appeared, was a TCR beta motif of under 10 highly homologous variants. Clones tied to disease were said to be significantly enriched in matched ankylosing spondylitis synovial fluid. Clones linked with disease were CD8+ and fairly uncommon in the peripheral blood.

The sequence was collected from a male donor with ankylosing spondylitis. Sequenced sample: blood, either unsorted or a sorted T cell fraction (not recorded which). The V call is TRBV11-2, the J call TRBJ2-5; 11 bases fit TRBD2. CDR3 loop: CASSLSSGRKETQYF. CDR3 DNA: TGTGCCAGCAGCTTATCTAGCGGGAGGAAAGAGACCCAGTACTTC. Complete variable domain (other parts from reference TRBV11-2 and TRBJ2-5): EAGVAQSPRYKIIEKRQSVAFWCNPISGHATLYWYQQILGQGPKLLIQFQNNGVVDDSQLPKDRFSAERLKGVDSTLKIQPAKLEDSAVYLCASSLSSGRKETQYFGPGTRLLVL.